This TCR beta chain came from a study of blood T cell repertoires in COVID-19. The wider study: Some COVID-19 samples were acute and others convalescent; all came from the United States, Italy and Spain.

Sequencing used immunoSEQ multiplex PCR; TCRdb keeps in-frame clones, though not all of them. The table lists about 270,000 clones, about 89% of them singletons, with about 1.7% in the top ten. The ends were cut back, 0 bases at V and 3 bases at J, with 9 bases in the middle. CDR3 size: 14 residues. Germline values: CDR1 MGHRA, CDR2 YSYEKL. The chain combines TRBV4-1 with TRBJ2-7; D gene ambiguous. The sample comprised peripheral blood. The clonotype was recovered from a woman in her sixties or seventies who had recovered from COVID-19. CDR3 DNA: TGCGCCAGCAGCCAAGACCCAAACAGCTACGAGCAGTACTTC. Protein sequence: CASSQDPNSYEQYF.